This entry describes one T cell receptor beta chain. After removal of 4 bases from V and 1 base from J, the junction contained 7 bases not matched to a gene. The germline V gene encodes CDR1 SGHRS and CDR2 YFSETQ. CDR3 length: 16 amino acids. This sample was included in a study of blood T cell repertoires in COVID-19. Study information: Sites in the United States, Italy and Spain provided acute and convalescent COVID-19 samples. PBMCs, B-cell-depleted T cells, or T cells were the source of the cDNA or gDNA that made up the material.

The authors' processing: Nucleated cell number was recorded as an estimate derived from reference gene primer amplification. TCRdb's table, derived via immunoSEQ multiplex PCR, lists solely in-frame clones and lacks some. Clone size and the V and J calls come from that table; the DNA yielded D and trimming. The table shows fewer than 400,000 clones, with 75% to 90% occurring only once. The Seattle site enrolled patients during active infection and followed them longitudinally. The V and J genes are TRBV5-1 and TRBJ2-3; TRBD2 matches 9 bases. This receptor was identified in a young woman with COVID-19, enrolled during active disease. The material sequenced was peripheral blood. CDR3 sequence: CASSVLSGSGTDTQYF. CDR3 DNA: TGCGCCAGCAGCGTACTTAGCGGGAGTGGCACAGATACGCAGTATTTT. The entire variable domain, with the rest obtained from reference TRBV5-1 and TRBJ2-3, is as follows: KAGVTQTPRYLIKTRGQQVTLSCSPISGHRSVSWYQQTPGQGLQFLFEYFSETQRNKGNFPGRFSGRQFSNSRSEMNVSTLELGDSALYLCASSVLSGSGTDTQYFGPGTRLTVL.